The 10 T cell receptor beta chains below all came from one sample that was sequenced in a study of identical twins. TCRdb called the 5' RACE reads again in MiXCR, with one record for every CDR3 protein. There are 500,000 to 700,000 distinct CDR3 sequences in the sample; around 7.4% occur only once, and around 1.6% lies in the top ten. These sequences were also reported in another study, on yellow fever vaccine responses in identical twins.

Sample: PBMCs. These receptor sequences come from a woman between 18 and 30 years old in good health.

This clonotype was observed at least ten times. The V and J genes are TRBV3-1 and TRBJ1-1; possibly TRBD1 for D (5 bases). Germline V lookup: CDR1 LGHDT, CDR2 YNNKEL (reference sequence). The CDR3 runs to 12 residues. Trimming left V 2 bases short and J 8 bases short, with 9 bases between. This CDR3 reads CASSQRGSEAFF. The DNA of the CDR3 is TGTGCCAGCAGCCAACGGGGCAGCGAAGCTTTCTTT. Variable domain in full (rest from reference TRBV3-1 and TRBJ1-1): DTAVSQTPKYLVTQMGNDKSIKCEQNLGHDTMYWYKQDSKKFLKIMFSYNNKELIINETVPNRFSPKSPDKAHLNLHINSLELGDSAVYFCASSQRGSEAFFGQGTRLTVV.

In this sample, this clonotype turned up a few times. The CDR3 spells CASSSSGIPLGQYF. Here the CDR3 DNA reads TGTGCCAGCAGTTCCAGCGGGATCCCCCTAGGGCAGTACTTC. This chain links TRBV12-3 or TRBV12-4 with TRBJ2-7; 7 bases line up with TRBD2. CDR3 length: 14 amino acids. V shed 4 bases and J 9 bases; nucleotides not matched to a gene: 12.

The chain recombines TRBV7-9 with TRBJ1-5, with D uncertain. Germline assignment: CDR1 SEHNR and CDR2 FQNEAQ (reference sequence). This CDR3 comprises 14 residues. Trimming removed 1 base at V and 7 bases at J, with 11 bases between. CDR3 in DNA: TGTGCCAGCAGCTTAGTCCCAGATAACCAGCCCCAGCATTTT. This translates into CASSLVPDNQPQHF.

The chain combines TRBV5-6 with TRBJ2-3, with D possibly matching TRBD1 (5 bases). CDR3 length: 14 residues. Trimming stripped 6 bases from V and 0 bases from J, with 11 bases between. Per the germline V gene, CDR1 is SGHDT and CDR2 is YYEEEE. CDR3 bases: TGTGCCAGCAAAGGGGCTATTAGCACAGATACGCAGTATTTT. It yields the protein CASKGAISTDTQYF.

Only a few counts were recorded for this clonotype. V gene TRBV7-3 combines with J gene TRBJ2-1; TRBD2 agrees at 8 bases. The J segment lost 9 bases and the V segment lost 2 bases, leaving 9 bases of the junction unmatched. Germline V gene lookup returns CDR1 SGHTA and CDR2 FQGTGA. This CDR3 comprises 15 residues. The CDR3 DNA sequence: TGTGCCAGCAGCTTACCGGGACTAGGGAGTAGTGAGCAGTTCTTC. Encoded protein: CASSLPGLGSSEQFF. Together with reference TRBV7-3 and TRBJ2-1, the CDR3 gives the full variable domain: GAGVSQTPSNKVTEKGKYVELRCDPISGHTALYWYRQSLGQGPEFLIYFQGTGAADDSGLPNDRFFAVRPEGSVSTLKIQRTERGDSAVYLCASSLPGLGSSEQFFGPGTRLTVL.

This clonotype showed up just a few times. This rearrangement joins TRBV3-1 to TRBJ2-3; 8 positions match TRBD2. The CDR3 is 15 residues long. V shed 1 base and J 4 bases; nucleotides not matched to a gene: 4. Germline CDR1 LGHDT, CDR2 YNNKEL (reference sequence). The CDR3 coding sequence is TGTGCCAGCAGCCAAGCGGGAGGGCCTGCAGATACGCAGTATTTT. It translates to CASSQAGGPADTQYF.

The J gene is TRBJ2-2, the V gene TRBV4-1, with D hard to call. The germline V and J ends were trimmed by 4 bases and 0 bases, with 9 bases remaining between them. The CDR3 length is 15 residues. CDR1 MGHRA and CDR2 YSYEKL come from the germline V gene. This CDR3 is CASSPAHPNTGELFF. DNA for the CDR3: TGCGCCAGCAGCCCCGCCCATCCGAACACCGGGGAGCTGTTTTTT.

V gene TRBV7-9 combines with J gene TRBJ1-1; D remains ambiguous. The CDR3 has 14 amino acids. Germline V gene sequence: CDR1 SEHNR, CDR2 FQNEAQ (reference sequence). V was cut by 3 bases and J by 11 bases, with 19 bases left in between. DNA of the CDR3: TGTGCCAGCAGCTTTCCGGGGTGGGAAAGTTTTGCTTTCTTT. Its translation: CASSFPGWESFAFF.

This rearrangement joins TRBV20-1 to TRBJ2-5; 9 bases map to TRBD2. The CDR3 spans 15 residues. Germline CDR1 reads DFQATT; CDR2 reads SNEGSKA (reference sequence). J lost 0 bases, V lost 6 bases, and 8 bases had no gene match. The CDR3 region is CSARGAGGYQETQYF. The DNA for the CDR3 is TGCAGTGCCCGTGGGGCGGGAGGGTACCAAGAGACCCAGTACTTC.

The J gene is TRBJ2-1, the V gene TRBV7-6; D is ambiguous. Germline V gene sequence: CDR1 SGHVS, CDR2 FNYEAQ. The CDR3 contains 13 residues. Trimming stripped 2 bases from V and 12 bases from J, with 14 bases between. CDR3 in amino acids: CASSLFEAGGQFF. The CDR3 region has the DNA TGTGCCAGCAGCTTATTCGAGGCAGGTGGGCAGTTCTTC.